The 29 T cell receptor beta chains listed next were all sequenced from one sample in a study of Ad26.COV2.S vaccination and SARS-CoV-2 variants. Treatment in this sample: over 15 received Ad26.COV2.S at low or high dose, single or two shots; about 5 received placebo; per-sample allocation not given. Vaccine and placebo recipients were sampled on day 63 after the first injection. The table came from immunoSEQ multiplex PCR; TCRdb's copy has only in-frame clones and leaves some out. The data contain roughly 680,000 clones, 70% to 90% of them singletons. Sequencing was performed on peripheral blood, taken in a trial of Ad26.COV2.S vaccine versus placebo. These receptor sequences come from a person between 18 and 65 years old who received the Ad26.COV2.S COVID-19 vaccine or a placebo.

The chain links TRBV5-1 to TRBJ1-5; D gene ambiguous. CDR1 is SGHRS, CDR2 YFSETQ, per germline. CDR3 size: 14 residues. Trimming took off 0 bases at V and 6 bases at J, with 10 bases between the two ends. The CDR3 DNA sequence: TGCGCCAGCAGCTTGGACAGTCCGGGTCAGCCCCAGCATTTT. As protein: CASSLDSPGQPQHF.

This clone was detected a few times. The chain couples TRBV15 to TRBJ2-1; D is ambiguous. V was clipped by 0 bases and J by 5 bases, with 5 bases between them. The CDR3 contains 13 residues. The germline V gene encodes CDR1 LNHNV and CDR2 YYDKDF (reference sequence). The CDR3 loop reads CATSRDQNNEQFF. The CDR3 nucleotides are TGTGCCACCAGCAGAGATCAGAACAATGAGCAGTTCTTC.

The chain combines TRBV4-2 with TRBJ1-5, with no clear D. The CDR3 runs 15 residues. Per germline, CDR1 LGHNA and CDR2 YNFKEQ. Trimming removed 0 bases at V and 3 bases at J, with 9 bases between. CDR3 protein: CASSQEGQPNQPQHF. CDR3 DNA sequence: TGTGCCAGCAGCCAAGAAGGCCAGCCCAATCAGCCCCAGCATTTT.

This chain joins TRBV19 and TRBJ1-2, with TRBD1 identical over 7 bases. The CDR3 spans 14 residues. The germline CDR1 and CDR2 sequences are LNHDA and SQIVND (reference sequence). Trimming removed 5 bases from V and 1 base from J; junction bases left unmatched: 4. CDR3 protein: CASSPRGDNYGYTF. In nucleotides, the CDR3 is TGTGCCAGTAGTCCCAGGGGGGATAACTATGGCTACACCTTC.

The V gene is TRBV7-2, the J gene TRBJ1-2, with D unclear. Per the germline V gene, CDR1 is SGHTA and CDR2 is FQGNSA. Trimming removed 0 bases at V and 3 bases at J, with 8 bases between. The CDR3 is 14 residues long. In nucleotides, the CDR3 is TGTGCCAGCAGCTTAGCGCAGAAGTACTATGGCTACACCTTC. Its translation is CASSLAQKYYGYTF.

J is TRBJ2-7 and V is TRBV5-1; 11 bases map to TRBD1. V shed 0 bases, J shed 5 bases, and the junction held 7 bases outside the gene matches. Germline V CDR1 and CDR2: SGHRS, YFSETQ. CDR3 size: 16 residues. CDR3 amino acids: CASSLGPGQGGHEQYF. The CDR3 DNA reads TGCGCCAGCAGCTTGGGACCGGGACAGGGGGGCCACGAGCAGTACTTC.

V is TRBV7-2 and J is TRBJ1-3, with a tentative D call TRBD1 (5 bases). Trimming took 0 bases from V and 1 from J, leaving 13 bases between them. Germline V gene sequence: CDR1 SGHTA, CDR2 FQGNSA. The CDR3 is made up of 17 amino acids. CDR3 bases: TGTGCCAGCAGCTTAGCGGTCGCGGGGGTATCTGGAAACACCATATATTTT. This encodes CASSLAVAGVSGNTIYF.

The chain uses TRBV6-5 and TRBJ2-7; D unclear. The germline gives CDR1 MNHEY, CDR2 SVGAGI. CDR3 length: 15 amino acids. V was pared by 5 bases and J by 2 bases, with 16 bases between. The CDR3 DNA is TGTGCCAGCAGTATGATGAGCACCGGAGCCTACGAGCAGTACTTC. Residues: CASSMMSTGAYEQYF.

The rearrangement joins TRBV7-9 to TRBJ1-1; D not certain. Germline loops: CDR1 SEHNR, CDR2 FQNEAQ (reference sequence). The V and J ends lost 4 bases and 0 bases respectively, with 15 bases between them. This CDR3 spans 16 amino acids. CDR3 amino acids: CASSSIARTMNTEAFF. The CDR3 DNA reads TGTGCCAGCAGCTCTATAGCCAGGACGATGAACACTGAAGCTTTCTTT.

The chain has TRBV7-2 and TRBJ1-2; a possible D gene is TRBD1 (5 bases). Trimming took 0 bases from V and 8 from J, leaving 22 bases between them. The CDR3 consists of 17 residues. Germline values: CDR1 SGHTA, CDR2 FQGNSA. The CDR3 DNA is TGTGCCAGCAGCTTAGCCTATTCCGGGACGGACGAGGGAGGCTACACCTTC. The encoded protein is CASSLAYSGTDEGGYTF. The whole variable domain, remainder taken from reference TRBV7-2 and TRBJ1-2, is GAGVSQSPSNKVTEKGKDVELRCDPISGHTALYWYRQSLGQGLEFLIYFQGNSAPDKSGLPSDRFSAERTGGSVSTLTIQRTQQEDSAVYLCASSLAYSGTDEGGYTFGSGTRLTVV.

The gene calls are TRBV27 and TRBJ2-3; 9 bases fit TRBD2. This CDR3 is 18 amino acids long. With V trimmed by 3 bases and J by 2 bases, 12 bases remained unmatched. In germline, CDR1 is MNHEY, CDR2 SMNVEV (reference sequence). CDR3 sequence: CASSFGLAGSGITDTQYF. The CDR3 nucleotides are TGTGCCAGCAGTTTCGGTCTAGCGGGATCCGGGATCACAGATACGCAGTATTTT.

This chain joins TRBV11-2 and TRBJ1-2, with TRBD1 matching over 8 bases. Per the germline V gene, CDR1 is SGHAT and CDR2 is FQNNGV. Trimming at V came to 1 base and at J to 6 bases, leaving 4 bases not matched to a gene. The CDR3 length is 14 residues. The CDR3 spells CASSLGTGIHGYTF. The CDR3 bases are TGTGCCAGCAGCTTAGGGACAGGGATCCATGGCTACACCTTC.

The chain joins TRBV10-2 to TRBJ1-4; 8 nucleotides agree with TRBD1. V shed 6 bases and J 6 bases; nucleotides not matched to a gene: 6. The CDR3 consists of 14 residues. CDR1 WSHSY and CDR2 SAAADI come from the germline V gene. CDR3: CASSFRGPDEKLFF. The CDR3 DNA follows: TGCGCCAGCAGCTTCAGGGGGCCGGATGAAAAACTGTTTTTT.

J is TRBJ2-7 and V is TRBV12-3 or TRBV12-4; D possibly corresponds to TRBD1 (6 bases). The ends were cut back, 2 bases at V and 7 bases at J, with 9 bases in the middle. The CDR3 spans 12 residues. In nucleotides, the CDR3 is TGTGCCAGCAGTTTAACAGGGCCTGAGCAGTACTTC. Its protein is CASSLTGPEQYF.

The chain couples TRBV29-1 to TRBJ2-3; D unclear. With 4 bases removed from V and 5 bases from J, the gap between germline ends came to 13 bases. Per germline, CDR1 SQVTM and CDR2 ANQGSEA. The CDR3 spans 13 residues. For the CDR3, the DNA is TGCAGCGTTGGAAGGGATTGGAGAGATACGCAGTATTTT. Translating gives CSVGRDWRDTQYF.

CDR3 in DNA: TGCAGCGTAGACACGGGGTTCGGCTACGAGCAGTACTTC. Protein: CSVDTGFGYEQYF. The gene calls are TRBV29-1 and TRBJ2-7, with TRBD2 as a possible D gene (5 bases). The length of the CDR3 is 13 residues. Germline assignment: CDR1 SQVTM and CDR2 ANQGSEA. With 6 bases removed from V and 3 bases from J, the gap between germline ends came to 15 bases.

About this clone itself: Other nucleotide sequences in the sample specify the same CDR3. The chain couples TRBV5-1 to TRBJ2-2, with D perhaps TRBD1 (5 bases). The V gene's germline CDR1 is SGHRS and CDR2 YFSETQ. The V gene lost 0 bases and the J gene lost 2 bases, with 8 bases spanning the gap. There are 15 residues in the CDR3. CDR3 in DNA: TGCGCCAGCAGCTTGGGACAGATCAACACCGGGGAGCTGTTTTTT. The encoded protein is CASSLGQINTGELFF.

The genes are TRBV18 and TRBJ2-1; D gene unclear. Per germline, CDR1 KGHSH and CDR2 LQKENI. Trimming pared 3 bases from V and 0 bases from J, leaving 9 bases between. The CDR3 has 15 residues. CDR3 nucleotides: TGTGCCAGCTCACCGAGCATGGGCTCCTACAATGAGCAGTTCTTC. It specifies CASSPSMGSYNEQFF.

The chain carries TRBV6-2 or TRBV6-3 and TRBJ1-4, with TRBD1 matching 8 bases. Germline values: CDR1 MNHEY, CDR2 SVGEGT. V gave up 5 bases and J gave up 7 bases; unmatched junction bases: 0. This CDR3 region has 12 residues. The chain's CDR3 is CASSGTGEKLFF. The CDR3 DNA reads TGTGCCAGCAGTGGGACAGGTGAAAAACTGTTTTTT.

This clone was seen a single time. This rearrangement joins TRBV19 to TRBJ2-6; the D call may be TRBD1 or TRBD2 (5 bases each). The CDR3 has 19 amino acids. The V and J ends lost 3 bases and 0 bases respectively, with 18 bases between them. Germline lookup yields CDR1 LNHDA and CDR2 SQIVND (reference sequence). The CDR3 coding sequence is TGTGCCAGTAGTATTTATGTCGGGGACGGGTTCTCTGGGGCCAACGTCCTGACTTTC. Protein: CASSIYVGDGFSGANVLTF.

The rearrangement uses TRBV10-1 and TRBJ2-7; 15 nucleotides line up with TRBD2. This CDR3 has 16 residues. Germline trimming cut 4 bases from V and 5 bases from J; bases unmatched to any gene: 6. CDR1 is WNHNN and CDR2 is SYGVQD in the germline V gene (reference sequence). The CDR3 loop reads CASSGAGTSGRNEQYF. Here the CDR3 DNA reads TGCGCCAGCAGTGGGGCCGGGACTAGCGGGAGGAACGAGCAGTACTTC.

The chain is built from TRBV30 and TRBJ2-7, with 7 nucleotides matching TRBD1. CDR1 is GTSNPN, CDR2 SVGIG, per germline (reference sequence). V shed 5 bases and J 0 bases; nucleotides not matched to a gene: 10. The CDR3 is 15 residues long. The CDR3 protein is CAWGLQGLSSYEQYF. CDR3 DNA sequence: TGTGCCTGGGGCCTACAGGGGCTCTCCTCCTACGAGCAGTACTTC.

The gene calls are TRBV4-3 and TRBJ1-4; D is possibly TRBD1 (6 bases). V dropped 0 bases and J dropped 8 bases, with 13 bases sitting between them. Germline-derived CDR1 and CDR2 are LGHNA and YSLEER. CDR3 length equals 15 residues. In DNA form, the CDR3 reads TGCGCCAGCAGCCAAGATCGGGGGGCTTGGGAAAAACTGTTTTTT. It translates to CASSQDRGAWEKLFF.

For this clone: Different DNA sequences within this sample yield the same CDR3. The genes are TRBV6-5 and TRBJ1-1, with no clear D. Germline loops: CDR1 MNHEY, CDR2 SVGAGI. The CDR3 extends over 15 amino acids. The V and J ends lost 0 bases and 0 bases respectively, with 8 bases between them. The CDR3 coding sequence is TGTGCCAGCAGTTACTCGGGAAGTATGAACACTGAAGCTTTCTTT. Its translation is CASSYSGSMNTEAFF.

The chain combines TRBV11-2 with TRBJ1-1; no clear D gene. V was clipped by 0 bases and J by 2 bases, with 10 bases between them. From germline, CDR1 is SGHAT and CDR2 FQNNGV. This CDR3 contains 15 residues. The CDR3 loop reads CASSLDLMFNTEAFF. DNA of the CDR3: TGTGCCAGCAGCTTAGATCTTATGTTTAACACTGAAGCTTTCTTT.

The chain is built from TRBV25-1 and TRBJ2-3; D might be TRBD1 or TRBD2, each matching 6 bases. The CDR3 loop spans 16 amino acids. V gave up 8 bases and J gave up 2 bases, with 20 bases separating them. Germline lookup yields CDR1 MGHDK and CDR2 SYGVNS. CDR3 in amino acids: CASSKAGGPITDTQYF. The CDR3 DNA reads as TGTGCCAGCTCCAAAGCCGGGGGCCCAATCACAGATACGCAGTATTTT.

This clone was seen only once. The genes are TRBV5-1 and TRBJ2-5; TRBD1 agrees at 8 bases. V was pared by 4 bases and J by 5 bases, with 7 bases of the junction left unmatched. Germline V gene sequence: CDR1 SGHRS, CDR2 YFSETQ. The CDR3 is 14 residues long. CDR3 DNA: TGCGCCAGCAGCCTGACAGGGGACGCGGAGACCCAGTACTTC. It is translated as CASSLTGDAETQYF.

J is TRBJ2-5 and V is TRBV20-1; no clear D gene. Between the trimmed V and J ends, which lost 3 bases and 1 base, there was a span of 12 bases. Germline assignment: CDR1 DFQATT and CDR2 SNEGSKA (reference sequence). The CDR3 is made up of 14 amino acids. DNA for the CDR3: TGCAGTGCTAGTCCCCGACTTTCCCAAGAGACCCAGTACTTC. It is translated as CSASPRLSQETQYF.

This sequence joins TRBV6-2 or TRBV6-3 and TRBJ2-2, with D perhaps being TRBD1 or TRBD2 (5 bases each). Germline-derived CDR1 and CDR2 are MNHEY and SVGEGT. The CDR3 loop spans 14 amino acids. Trimming took off 2 bases at V and 6 bases at J, with 10 bases between the two ends. Here the CDR3 reads CASSYNGASGELFF. Written as DNA, the CDR3 is TGTGCCAGCAGTTACAACGGGGCGTCCGGGGAGCTGTTTTTT.